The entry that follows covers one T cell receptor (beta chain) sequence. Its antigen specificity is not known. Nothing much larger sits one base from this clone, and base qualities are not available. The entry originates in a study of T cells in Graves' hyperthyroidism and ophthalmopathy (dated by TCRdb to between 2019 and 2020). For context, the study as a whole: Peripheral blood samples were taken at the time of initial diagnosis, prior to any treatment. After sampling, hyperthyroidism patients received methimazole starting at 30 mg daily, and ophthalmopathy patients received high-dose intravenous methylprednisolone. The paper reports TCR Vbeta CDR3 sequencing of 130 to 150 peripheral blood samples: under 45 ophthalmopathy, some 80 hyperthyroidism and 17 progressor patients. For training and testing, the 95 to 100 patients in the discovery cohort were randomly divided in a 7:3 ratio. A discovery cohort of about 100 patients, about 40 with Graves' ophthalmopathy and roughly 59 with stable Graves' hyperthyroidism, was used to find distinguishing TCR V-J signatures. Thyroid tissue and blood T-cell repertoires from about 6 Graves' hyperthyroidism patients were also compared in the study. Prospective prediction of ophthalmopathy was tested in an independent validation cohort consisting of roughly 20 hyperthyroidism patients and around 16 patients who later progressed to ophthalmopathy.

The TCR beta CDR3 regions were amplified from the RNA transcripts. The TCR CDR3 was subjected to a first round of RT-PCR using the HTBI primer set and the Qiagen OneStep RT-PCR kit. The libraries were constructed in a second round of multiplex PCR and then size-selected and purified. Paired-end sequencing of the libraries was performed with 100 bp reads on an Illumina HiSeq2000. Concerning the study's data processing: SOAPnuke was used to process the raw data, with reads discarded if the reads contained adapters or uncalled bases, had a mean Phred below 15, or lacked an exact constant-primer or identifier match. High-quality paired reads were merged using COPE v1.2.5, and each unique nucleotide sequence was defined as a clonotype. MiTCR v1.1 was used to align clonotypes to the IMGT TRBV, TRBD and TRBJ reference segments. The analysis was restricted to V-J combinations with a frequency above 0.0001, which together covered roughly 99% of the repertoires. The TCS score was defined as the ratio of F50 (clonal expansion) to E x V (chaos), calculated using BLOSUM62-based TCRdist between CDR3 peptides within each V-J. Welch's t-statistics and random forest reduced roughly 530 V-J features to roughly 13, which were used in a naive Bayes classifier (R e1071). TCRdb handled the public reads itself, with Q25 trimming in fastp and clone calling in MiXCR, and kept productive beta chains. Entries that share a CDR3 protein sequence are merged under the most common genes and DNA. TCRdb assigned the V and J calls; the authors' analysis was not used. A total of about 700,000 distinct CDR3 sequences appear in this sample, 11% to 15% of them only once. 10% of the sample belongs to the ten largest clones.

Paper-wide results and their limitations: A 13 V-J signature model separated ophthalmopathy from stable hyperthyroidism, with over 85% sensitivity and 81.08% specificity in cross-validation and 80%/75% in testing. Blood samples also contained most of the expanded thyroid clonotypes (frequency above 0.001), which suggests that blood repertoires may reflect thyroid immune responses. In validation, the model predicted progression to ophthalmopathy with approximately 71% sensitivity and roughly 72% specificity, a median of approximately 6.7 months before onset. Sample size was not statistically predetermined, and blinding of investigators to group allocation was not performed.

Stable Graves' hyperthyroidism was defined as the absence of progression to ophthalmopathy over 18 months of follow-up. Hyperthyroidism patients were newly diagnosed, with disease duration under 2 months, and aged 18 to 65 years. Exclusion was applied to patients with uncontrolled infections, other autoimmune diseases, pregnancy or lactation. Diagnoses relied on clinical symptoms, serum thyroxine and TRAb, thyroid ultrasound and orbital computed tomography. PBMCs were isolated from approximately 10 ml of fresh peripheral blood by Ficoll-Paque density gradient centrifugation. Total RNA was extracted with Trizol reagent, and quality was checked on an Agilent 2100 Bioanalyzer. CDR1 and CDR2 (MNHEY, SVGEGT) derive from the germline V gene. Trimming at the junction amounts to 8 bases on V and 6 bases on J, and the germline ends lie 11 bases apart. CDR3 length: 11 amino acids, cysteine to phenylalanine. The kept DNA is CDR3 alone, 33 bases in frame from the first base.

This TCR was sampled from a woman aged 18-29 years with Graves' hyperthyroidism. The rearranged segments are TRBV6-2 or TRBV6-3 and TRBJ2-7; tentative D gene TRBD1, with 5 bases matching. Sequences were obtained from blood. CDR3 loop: CASSKGFEQYF. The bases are TGTGCCAGCTCTAAGGGGTTCGAGCAGTACTTC.